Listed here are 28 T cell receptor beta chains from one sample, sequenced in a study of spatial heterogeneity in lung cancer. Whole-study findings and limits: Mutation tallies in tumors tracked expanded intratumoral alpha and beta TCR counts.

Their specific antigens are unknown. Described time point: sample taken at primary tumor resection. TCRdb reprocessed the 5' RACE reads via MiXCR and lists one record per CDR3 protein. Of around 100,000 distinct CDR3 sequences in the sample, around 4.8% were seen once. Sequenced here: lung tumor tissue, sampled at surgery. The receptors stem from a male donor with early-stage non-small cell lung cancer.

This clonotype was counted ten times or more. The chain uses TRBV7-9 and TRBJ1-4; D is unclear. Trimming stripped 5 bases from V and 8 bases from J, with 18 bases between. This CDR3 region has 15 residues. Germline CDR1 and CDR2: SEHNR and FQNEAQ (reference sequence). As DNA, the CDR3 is TGTGCCAGCAGCCATCCGGGGATATCGGACGAAAAACTGTTTTTT. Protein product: CASSHPGISDEKLFF.

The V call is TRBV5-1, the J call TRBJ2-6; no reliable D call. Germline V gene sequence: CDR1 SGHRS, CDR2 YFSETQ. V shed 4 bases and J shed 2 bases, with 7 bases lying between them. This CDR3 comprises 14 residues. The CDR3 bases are TGCGCCAGCAGCACGAGCACTGGGGCCAACGTCCTGACTTTC. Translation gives CASSTSTGANVLTF.

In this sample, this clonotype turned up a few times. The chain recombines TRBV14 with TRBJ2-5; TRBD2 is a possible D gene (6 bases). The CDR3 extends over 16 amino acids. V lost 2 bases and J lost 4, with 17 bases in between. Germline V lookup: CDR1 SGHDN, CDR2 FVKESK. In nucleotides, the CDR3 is TGTGCCAGCAGCCAAAGGGCCGGGACTTCGGGAGAGACCCAGTACTTC. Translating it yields CASSQRAGTSGETQYF.

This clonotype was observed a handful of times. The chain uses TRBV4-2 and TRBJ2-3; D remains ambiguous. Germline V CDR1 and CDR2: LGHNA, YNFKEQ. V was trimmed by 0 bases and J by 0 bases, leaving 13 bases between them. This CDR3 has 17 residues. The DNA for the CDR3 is TGTGCCAGCAGCCAAGATCCGGCGGCGTGGAGCACAGATACGCAGTATTTT. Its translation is CASSQDPAAWSTDTQYF.

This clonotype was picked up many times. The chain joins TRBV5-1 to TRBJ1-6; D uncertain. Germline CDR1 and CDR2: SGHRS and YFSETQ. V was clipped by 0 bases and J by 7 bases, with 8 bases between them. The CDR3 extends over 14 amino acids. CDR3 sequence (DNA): TGCGCCAGCAGCTTGGACCAGAGGAATTCACCCCTCCACTTT. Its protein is CASSLDQRNSPLHF.

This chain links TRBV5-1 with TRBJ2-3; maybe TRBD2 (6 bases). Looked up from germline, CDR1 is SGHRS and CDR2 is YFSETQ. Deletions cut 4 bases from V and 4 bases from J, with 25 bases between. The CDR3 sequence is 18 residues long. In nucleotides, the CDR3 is TGCGCCAGCAGCCCCAGGAGGGCGCATCAAGACTCACCAGATACGCAGTATTTT. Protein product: CASSPRRAHQDSPDTQYF.

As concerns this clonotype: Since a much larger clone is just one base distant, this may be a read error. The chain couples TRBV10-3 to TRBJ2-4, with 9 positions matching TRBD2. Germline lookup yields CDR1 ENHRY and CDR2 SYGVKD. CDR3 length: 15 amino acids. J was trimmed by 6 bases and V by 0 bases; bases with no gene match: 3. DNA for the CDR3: TGTGCCATCAGTGAGTCTAGCGGGGGAATAAACATTCAGTACTTC. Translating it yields CAISESSGGINIQYF.

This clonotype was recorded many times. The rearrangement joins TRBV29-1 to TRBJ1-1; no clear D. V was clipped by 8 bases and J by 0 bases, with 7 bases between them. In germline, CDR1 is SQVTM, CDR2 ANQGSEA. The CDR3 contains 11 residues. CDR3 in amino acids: CSSEMNTEAFF. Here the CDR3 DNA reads TGCAGCTCTGAGATGAACACTGAAGCTTTCTTT.

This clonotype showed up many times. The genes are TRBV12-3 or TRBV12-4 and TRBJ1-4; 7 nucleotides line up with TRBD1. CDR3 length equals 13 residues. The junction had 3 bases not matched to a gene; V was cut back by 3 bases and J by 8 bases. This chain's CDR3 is CASSLGQREKLFF. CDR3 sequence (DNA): TGTGCCAGCAGTTTGGGACAGAGGGAAAAACTGTTTTTT.

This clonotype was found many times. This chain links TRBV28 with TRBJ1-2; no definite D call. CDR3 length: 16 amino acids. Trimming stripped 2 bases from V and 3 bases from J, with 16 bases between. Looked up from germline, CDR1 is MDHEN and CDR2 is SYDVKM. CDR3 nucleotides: TGTGCCAGCAGTTTAATCCGGGTATCATATTACTATGGCTACACCTTC. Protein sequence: CASSLIRVSYYYGYTF.

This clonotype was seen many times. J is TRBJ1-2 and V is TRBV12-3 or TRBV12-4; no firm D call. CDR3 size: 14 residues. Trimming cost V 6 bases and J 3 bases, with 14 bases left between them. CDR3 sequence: CASRESRAHYGYTF. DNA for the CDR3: TGTGCCAGCAGGGAGTCCCGGGCCCACTATGGCTACACCTTC.

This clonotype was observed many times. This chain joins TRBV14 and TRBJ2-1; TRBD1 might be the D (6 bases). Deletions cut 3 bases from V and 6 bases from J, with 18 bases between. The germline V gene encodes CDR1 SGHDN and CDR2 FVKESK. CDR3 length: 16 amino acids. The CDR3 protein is CASSQLTGSWSNEQFF. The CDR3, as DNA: TGTGCCAGCAGCCAGTTAACAGGGAGCTGGTCCAATGAGCAGTTCTTC.

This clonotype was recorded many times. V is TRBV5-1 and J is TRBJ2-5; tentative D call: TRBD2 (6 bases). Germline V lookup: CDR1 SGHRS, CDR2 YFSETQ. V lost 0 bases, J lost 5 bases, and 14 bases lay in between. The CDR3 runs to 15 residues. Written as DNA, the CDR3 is TGCGCCAGCAGCTTGGATGGGCTAGGAGGGGAGACCCAGTACTTC. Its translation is CASSLDGLGGETQYF.

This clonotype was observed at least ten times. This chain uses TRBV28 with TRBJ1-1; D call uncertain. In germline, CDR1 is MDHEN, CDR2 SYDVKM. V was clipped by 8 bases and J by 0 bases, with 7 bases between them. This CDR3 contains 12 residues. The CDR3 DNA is TGTGCCAGCCGGCTGATGAACACTGAAGCTTTCTTT. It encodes CASRLMNTEAFF.

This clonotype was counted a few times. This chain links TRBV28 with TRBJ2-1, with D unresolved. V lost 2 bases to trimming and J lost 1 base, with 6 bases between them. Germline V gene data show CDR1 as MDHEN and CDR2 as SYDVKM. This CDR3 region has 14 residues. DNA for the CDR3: TGTGCCAGCAGTTTAGGGTCATCCTACAATGAGCAGTTCTTC. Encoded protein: CASSLGSSYNEQFF.

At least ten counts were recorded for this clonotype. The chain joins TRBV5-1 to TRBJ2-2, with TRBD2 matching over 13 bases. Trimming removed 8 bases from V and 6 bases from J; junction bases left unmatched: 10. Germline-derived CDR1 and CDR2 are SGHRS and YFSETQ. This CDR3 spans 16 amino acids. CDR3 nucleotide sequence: TGCGCCAGTACTAGCGGGAGGGCCTTCAAGGCCGGGGAGCTGTTTTTT. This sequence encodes CASTSGRAFKAGELFF.

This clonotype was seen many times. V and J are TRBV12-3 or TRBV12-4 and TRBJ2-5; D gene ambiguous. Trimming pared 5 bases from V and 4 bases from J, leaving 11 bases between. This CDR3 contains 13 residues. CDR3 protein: CASSLSPRETQYF. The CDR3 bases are TGTGCCAGCAGTCTAAGTCCCCGAGAGACCCAGTACTTC.

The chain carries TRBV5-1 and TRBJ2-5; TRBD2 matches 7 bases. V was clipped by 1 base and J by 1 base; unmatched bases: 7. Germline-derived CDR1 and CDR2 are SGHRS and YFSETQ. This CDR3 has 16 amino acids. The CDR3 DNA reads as TGCGCCAGCAGCTTGAGCCCGGCGGGAGTCCAAGAGACCCAGTACTTC. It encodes CASSLSPAGVQETQYF.

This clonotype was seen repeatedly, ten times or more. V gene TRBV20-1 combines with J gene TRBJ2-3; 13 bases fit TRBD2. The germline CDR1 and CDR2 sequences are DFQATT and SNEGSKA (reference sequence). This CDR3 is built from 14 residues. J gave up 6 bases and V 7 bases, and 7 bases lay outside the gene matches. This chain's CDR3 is CSVRGLAGVDTQYF. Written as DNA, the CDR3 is TGCAGTGTTCGAGGACTAGCGGGAGTGGATACGCAGTATTTT.

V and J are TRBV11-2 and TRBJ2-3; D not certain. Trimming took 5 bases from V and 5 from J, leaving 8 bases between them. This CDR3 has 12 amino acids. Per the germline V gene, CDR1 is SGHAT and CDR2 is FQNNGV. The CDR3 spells CASSGRIDTQYF. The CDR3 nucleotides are TGTGCCAGCAGCGGACGCATAGATACGCAGTATTTT.

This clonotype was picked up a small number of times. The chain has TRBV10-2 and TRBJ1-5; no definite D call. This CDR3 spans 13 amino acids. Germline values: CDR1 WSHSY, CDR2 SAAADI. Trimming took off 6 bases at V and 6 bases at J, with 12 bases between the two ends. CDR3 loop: CASRQNDGQPQHF. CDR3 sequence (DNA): TGCGCCAGCAGACAGAACGACGGTCAGCCCCAGCATTTT.

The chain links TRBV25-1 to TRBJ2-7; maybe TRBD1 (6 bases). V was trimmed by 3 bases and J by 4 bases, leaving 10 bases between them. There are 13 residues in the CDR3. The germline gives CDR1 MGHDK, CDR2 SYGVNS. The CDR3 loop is CASSDGTNYEQYF. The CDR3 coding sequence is TGTGCCAGCAGTGATGGGACAAATTACGAGCAGTACTTC.

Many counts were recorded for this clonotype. The DNA for the CDR3 is TGTGCCAGCAGTGGTGGGATTAGCAATCAGCCCCAGCATTTT. Translation gives CASSGGISNQPQHF. V and J are TRBV6-5 and TRBJ1-5; D ambiguous. V was shortened by 5 bases and J by 0 bases, with 8 bases between the two germline ends. The CDR3 is made up of 14 amino acids. The germline V gene encodes CDR1 MNHEY and CDR2 SVGAGI.

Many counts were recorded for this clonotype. The CDR3 DNA is TGTGCCAGCAGTTTACAGCGAGAAGAGACCCAGTACTTC. This codes for CASSLQREETQYF. The V gene is TRBV12-3 or TRBV12-4, the J gene TRBJ2-5; D gene ambiguous. The V gene lost 2 bases and the J gene lost 3 bases, with 7 bases spanning the gap. CDR3 length equals 13 residues.

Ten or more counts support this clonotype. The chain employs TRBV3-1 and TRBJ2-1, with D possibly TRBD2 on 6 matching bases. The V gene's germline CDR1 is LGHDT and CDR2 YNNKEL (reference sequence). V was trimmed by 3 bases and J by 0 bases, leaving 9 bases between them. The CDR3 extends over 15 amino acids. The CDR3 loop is CASSQTSSSYNEQFF. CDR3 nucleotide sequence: TGTGCCAGCAGCCAGACTAGTAGCTCCTACAATGAGCAGTTCTTC.

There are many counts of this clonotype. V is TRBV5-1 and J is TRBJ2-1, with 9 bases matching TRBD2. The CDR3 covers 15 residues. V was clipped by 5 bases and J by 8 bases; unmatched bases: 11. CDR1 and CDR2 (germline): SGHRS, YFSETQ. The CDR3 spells CASRPLSGSRYEQFF. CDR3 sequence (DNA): TGCGCCAGCAGACCCCTTAGCGGGAGTCGGTATGAGCAGTTCTTC.

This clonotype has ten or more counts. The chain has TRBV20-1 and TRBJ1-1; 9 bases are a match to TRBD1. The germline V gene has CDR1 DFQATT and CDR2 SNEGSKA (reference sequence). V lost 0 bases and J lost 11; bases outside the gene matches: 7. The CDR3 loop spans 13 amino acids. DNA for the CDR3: TGCAGTGCTAGAGATCTCAGGGACAGGGTGGCTTTCTTT. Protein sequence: CSARDLRDRVAFF.

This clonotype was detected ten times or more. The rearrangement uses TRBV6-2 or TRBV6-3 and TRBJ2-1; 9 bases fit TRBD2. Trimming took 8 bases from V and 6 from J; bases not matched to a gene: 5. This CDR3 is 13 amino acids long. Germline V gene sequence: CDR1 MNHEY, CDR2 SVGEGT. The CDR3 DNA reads TGTGCCAGCCGAAGGACTAGCGCCAATGAGCAGTTCTTC. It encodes CASRRTSANEQFF.